This entry features one TCR beta chain sequence. As yet, its antigen is unknown. Germline V gene lookup returns CDR1 SGHDT and CDR2 YYEEEE. Losses at the gene ends were 0 bases for V and 2 bases for J; bases not matched to a gene: 4. The CDR3 totals 15 residues. This specimen comes from a study of cytomegalovirus exposure and HLA in healthy donors. Findings and limits, study-wide: Listed as cytomegalovirus-associated were 170 or so TCR beta chains.

The study ran its PCR with 60 Vbeta and 13 Jbeta primers. Using immunoSEQ multiplex PCR, the repertoire was profiled, and TCRdb retains in-frame clones only, with some absent. This sample carries around 74,000 clones, with approximately 15% going to the ten biggest clones. The specimen was PBMCs. This clonotype originated in a man aged 50-60 years in good health and CMV-seropositive. This chain links TRBV5-6 with TRBJ1-2; 7 bases are shared with TRBD1. CDR3 residues: CASSLGSGGNYGYTF. CDR3 DNA sequence: TGTGCCAGCAGCTTGGGGTCAGGGGGGAACTATGGCTACACCTTC.